This T cell receptor (beta chain) was sequenced in a study of blood T cell repertoires in COVID-19. Turning to the study itself: From T cells, B-cell-depleted T cells, or PBMCs came the material, which was cDNA or gDNA.

V gave up 4 bases and J gave up 0 bases, with 11 bases separating them. The germline V gene has CDR1 SGHRS and CDR2 YFSETQ. The length of the CDR3 is 15 residues. Repertoires were generated with immunoSEQ multiplex PCR, while TCRdb's copy carries only in-frame clones and drops some. The sample has some 290,000 clones; roughly 93% are singletons. The chain links TRBV5-1 to TRBJ1-3; D remains unclear. The specimen sequenced was PBMCs or T cells enriched from blood (not recorded which). The clonotype was recovered from a woman aged 35 to 49 with acute COVID-19. Here the CDR3 DNA reads TGCGCCAGCAGCCCCTCAGGATTCTCTGGAAACACCATATATTTT. Translating gives CASSPSGFSGNTIYF. The whole variable domain, filled in from reference TRBV5-1 and TRBJ1-3, reads KAGVTQTPRYLIKTRGQQVTLSCSPISGHRSVSWYQQTPGQGLQFLFEYFSETQRNKGNFPGRFSGRQFSNSRSEMNVSTLELGDSALYLCASSPSGFSGNTIYFGEGSWLTVV.